The 2 T cell receptor beta chains in this list originate from one sample, sequenced in a study of vaccination and CD4 T cells after COVID-19. The Oncomine TCR Beta short-read assay generated sequence data from the DNA of cultured CD4+ T cells. TCRdb called the PCR reads again in MiXCR, with one record for every CDR3 protein. The table records more than 13,000 distinct CDR3 sequences, approximately 55% of them present only once. Their cognate antigens are unknown. Treatment here: roughly ten-day PBMC culture with coronavirus spike peptide pools or control peptides (ViraFEST assay). Sequencing used CD4+ T cells from blood, cultured in vitro, obtained before SARS-CoV-2 vaccination. These receptors all come from a human donor who had recovered from COVID-19.

This clonotype has just a few counts. The chain combines TRBV28 with TRBJ1-6, with 11 bases fitting TRBD1. Germline loops: CDR1 MDHEN, CDR2 SYDVKM. This CDR3 is 15 amino acids long. V gave up 7 bases and J gave up 10 bases; unmatched junction bases: 9. CDR3 protein: CASTSGTGGLSPLHF. CDR3 bases: TGTGCCAGCACCTCTGGGACAGGGGGTTTATCACCCCTCCACTTT. The full variable domain, rest sourced from reference TRBV28 and TRBJ1-6, is DVKVTQSSRYLVKRTGEKVFLECVQDMDHENMFWYRQDPGLGLRLIYFSYDVKMKEKGDIPEGYSVSREKKERFSLILESASTNQTSMYLCASTSGTGGLSPLHFGNGTRLTVT.

The genes are TRBV7-2 and TRBJ2-5; D possibly corresponds to TRBD1 (7 bases). The V end was cut by 5 bases, the J end by 5 bases, with 18 bases between. Germline V lookup: CDR1 SGHTA, CDR2 FQGNSA. The CDR3 spans 15 residues. The CDR3 loop reads CASSPVTGTWETQYF. Here the CDR3 DNA reads TGTGCCAGCAGCCCGGTGACAGGGACTTGGGAGACCCAGTACTTC.